This T cell receptor beta chain appears in the sequencing data of a study of response to subunit inactivated influenza vaccine. This clonotype came up many times. Antigen specificity is unknown. This CDR3 spans 14 amino acids. Germline V CDR1 and CDR2: SGHTA, FQGNSA. Trimming pared 1 base from V and 5 bases from J, leaving 8 bases between. Study-wide findings and caveats: Only a handful of new T cells, the authors suggested, are recruited with each seasonal influenza vaccination.

From the RT-PCR reads, TCRdb called clonotypes with MiXCR, one entry per CDR3 protein. The sample includes 500,000 or so distinct CDR3 sequences, approximately 16% seen only once; the top ten take 3% to 3.5%. The starting material was CD4+ T cells sorted from PBMCs, obtained 23 to 25 months after vaccination. The V call is TRBV7-2, the J call TRBJ1-4, with D unclear. The receptor's source is a man aged 50-75 years who received an inactivated influenza vaccine. The CDR3 DNA is TGTGCCAGCAGCTTAGGGGGTAGCAATGAAAAACTGTTTTTT. This encodes CASSLGGSNEKLFF.